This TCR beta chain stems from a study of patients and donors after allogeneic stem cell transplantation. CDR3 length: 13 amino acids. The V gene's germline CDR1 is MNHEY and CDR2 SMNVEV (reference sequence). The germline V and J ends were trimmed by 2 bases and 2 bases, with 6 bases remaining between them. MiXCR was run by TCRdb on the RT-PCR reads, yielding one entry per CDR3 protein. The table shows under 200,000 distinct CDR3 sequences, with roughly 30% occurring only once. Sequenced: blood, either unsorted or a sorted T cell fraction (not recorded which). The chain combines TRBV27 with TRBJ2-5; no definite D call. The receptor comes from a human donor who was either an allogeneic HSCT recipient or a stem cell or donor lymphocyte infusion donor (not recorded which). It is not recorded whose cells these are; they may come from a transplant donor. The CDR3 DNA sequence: TGTGCCAGCAGTTTACGGCGACAAGAGACCCAGTACTTC. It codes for CASSLRRQETQYF.